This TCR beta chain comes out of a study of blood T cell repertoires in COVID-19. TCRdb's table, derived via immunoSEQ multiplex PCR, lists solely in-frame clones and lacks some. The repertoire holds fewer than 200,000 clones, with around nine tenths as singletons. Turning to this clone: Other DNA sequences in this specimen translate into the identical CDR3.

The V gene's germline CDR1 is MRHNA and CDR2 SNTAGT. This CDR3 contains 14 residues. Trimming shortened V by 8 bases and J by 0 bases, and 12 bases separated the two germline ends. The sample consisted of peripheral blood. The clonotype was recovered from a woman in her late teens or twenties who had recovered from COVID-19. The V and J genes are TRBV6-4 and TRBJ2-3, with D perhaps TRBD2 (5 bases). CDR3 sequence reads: CASSEGTSTDTQYF. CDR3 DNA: TGTGCCAGCTCAGAGGGTACTAGCACAGATACGCAGTATTTT.